A selection of T cell receptor beta chains follows, all from one sample in a study of blood T cell repertoires in COVID-19. Generated by immunoSEQ multiplex PCR, the TCRdb table keeps only in-frame clones and is missing some. The table includes hundreds of thousands of clones, nearly 90% detected once. What was sequenced was PBMCs or T cells enriched from blood (not recorded which). These receptors were obtained from a middle-aged woman with acute COVID-19. Each CDR3 is given with its conserved first and last residue. The D gene is left open where the match is weak. Rows give clone size only sometimes, using once, few, many, or a class for an expanded clone.

V gene	clone size	D gene	J gene	CDR3 DNA	CDR3 protein
TRBV30	-	TRBD2	TRBJ2-7	TGTGCCTGCCTGGGAGGGCCCTACGAGCAGTACTTC	CACLGGPYEQYF
TRBV5-1	-	-	TRBJ1-1	TGCGCCAGCAGCCTGGACACGACTTACACTGAAGCTTTCTTT	CASSLDTTYTEAFF
TRBV27	-	-	TRBJ1-6	TGTGCCAGCAGTTCACCGACACGAGAATATAATTCACCCCTCCACTTT	CASSSPTREYNSPLHF
TRBV11-2	-	TRBD2	TRBJ2-1	TGTGCCAGCGAGTCCCGGGGGGACTACAATGAGCAGTTCTTC	CASESRGDYNEQFF
TRBV18	-	TRBD1	TRBJ1-2	TGTGCCAGCTCACCAGACAGGGGGAACTATGGCTACACCTTC	CASSPDRGNYGYTF
TRBV5-8	-	TRBD1	TRBJ1-5	TGTGCCAGCAGCTTGGGGGACAGCCTCAATCAGCCCCAGCATTTT	CASSLGDSLNQPQHF
TRBV10-3	once	TRBD1	TRBJ1-5	TGTGCCATCAGCCCGGGACAGGGGTCTTATCAGCCCCAGCATTTT	CAISPGQGSYQPQHF
TRBV1	-	-	TRBJ2-1	TGCACCAGCAGCCCAGACAGGTTCGTCCCGAGTGAGCAGTTCTTC	CTSSPDRFVPSEQFF
TRBV5-1	few	-	TRBJ2-7	TGCGCCAGCAGCCCACAGGGTTCCGGCTACGAGCAGTACTTC	CASSPQGSGYEQYF
TRBV2	-	-	TRBJ2-1	TGTGCCAGCAGTTACACCCCGGGACTCAACTACAATGAGCAGTTCTTC	CASSYTPGLNYNEQFF
TRBV25-1	-	-	TRBJ2-1	TGTGCCAGCAGTGAGAGAGGGGACTTCTACAATGAGCAGTTCTTC	CASSERGDFYNEQFF
TRBV5-5	-	-	TRBJ1-3	TGTGCCAGCAGGAGACGACAGGAAATCTCTGGAAACACCATATATTTT	CASRRRQEISGNTIYF
TRBV19	-	-	TRBJ2-2	TGTGCCAGTAGTATAACGCCAGGGACTAACACCGGGGAGCTGTTTTTT	CASSITPGTNTGELFF
TRBV29-1	-	-	TRBJ1-1	TGCAGCGTTGAATCGCGGCGTGGGACTGAAGCTTTCTTT	CSVESRRGTEAFF
TRBV27	-	-	TRBJ1-2	TGTGCCAGCAGTTTAGACGGGACAACTAACTATGGCTACACCTTC	CASSLDGTTNYGYTF
TRBV7-8	-	TRBD2	TRBJ2-2	TGTGCCAGCAGATCATCCGGGACTAGCTTTGGGGGGGAGCTGTTTTTT	CASRSSGTSFGGELFF
TRBV5-4	-	TRBD1	TRBJ1-4	TGTGCCAGCAGCATCGGACAGGGAGGGGAAAAACTGTTTTTT	CASSIGQGGEKLFF
TRBV5-8	-	-	TRBJ1-1	TGTGCCAGCAGCTTGGTTCTAGTGTTGACTACTGAAGCTTTCTTT	CASSLVLVLTTEAFF
TRBV4-1	-	-	TRBJ2-3	TGCGCCAGCAGCCAAACTACAGGACCTCGCACAGATACGCAGTATTTT	CASSQTTGPRTDTQYF
TRBV24-1	-	TRBD2	TRBJ2-1	TGTGCCACCAGTGGCGGGAGCTCCTACAATGAGCAGTTCTTC	CATSGGSSYNEQFF
TRBV7-9	-	TRBD1	TRBJ1-6	TGTGCCAGCAGCTACATGACAGGGGGCAGAGATTCACCCCTCCACTTT	CASSYMTGGRDSPLHF
TRBV12-3/TRBV12-4	-	-	TRBJ1-1	TGTGCCAGCAGTTTAGGTCCCGACACTGAAGCTTTCTTT	CASSLGPDTEAFF
TRBV5-6	-	TRBD1	TRBJ1-1	TGTGCCAGCAGCGCTGGGACAGGGGTTATGAACACTGAAGCTTTCTTT	CASSAGTGVMNTEAFF
TRBV19	-	-	TRBJ1-2	TGTGCCAGTAGTATTGGTGGGAGAGACTACACCTTC	CASSIGGRDYTF
TRBV15	-	TRBD1	TRBJ1-3	TGTGCCACCAGCAGAGGACAGGGCTCTGGAAACACCATATATTTT	CATSRGQGSGNTIYF
TRBV12-5	-	TRBD2	TRBJ2-7	TGTGCTAGTGGTTCCAGCGGGGGCTACGAGCAGTACTTC	CASGSSGGYEQYF
TRBV5-1	-	-	TRBJ2-7	TGCGCCAGCAGCTTGGCGGAGGGGGGGTACTACGAGCAGTACTTC	CASSLAEGGYYEQYF
TRBV4-1	-	-	TRBJ2-7	TGCGCCAGCAGCCAAGATGCGGGTAAGAGGTCCTACGAGCAGTACTTC	CASSQDAGKRSYEQYF
TRBV9	few	TRBD2	TRBJ2-1	TGTGCCAGCAGCGTAGTGTCTAGCGGGGGCCCCAATGAGCAGTTCTTC	CASSVVSSGGPNEQFF
TRBV2	-	-	TRBJ1-2	TGTGCCAGCAAGAATCGAGCCGGCTATGGCTACACCTTC	CASKNRAGYGYTF
TRBV27	-	-	TRBJ2-7	TGTGCCAGCAGTTCGACAGGGCAGTACTTC	CASSSTGQYF
TRBV2	-	-	TRBJ2-5	TGTGCCAGCAGTGCTAGACGGGGGATGGAGACCCAGTACTTC	CASSARRGMETQYF
TRBV29-1	-	-	TRBJ1-2	TGCAGCGTTACCCAGGGCGGGGGGAACTATGGCTACACCTTC	CSVTQGGGNYGYTF
TRBV11-2	-	TRBD1	TRBJ1-1	TGTGCCAGCAGCTTTTGGGACAGGGGGCCAGACACTGAAGCTTTCTTT	CASSFWDRGPDTEAFF
TRBV5-1	-	TRBD1	TRBJ1-6	TGCGCCAGCAGCACGGGGACAGATTCACCCCTCCACTTT	CASSTGTDSPLHF
TRBV18	-	-	TRBJ2-7	TGTGCCAGCTCTCGGGATTCGCTCGAGCAGTACTTC	CASSRDSLEQYF
TRBV30	-	TRBD1	TRBJ2-3	TGTGCCTGGAGACGGGACAGGGGCACAGATACGCAGTATTTT	CAWRRDRGTDTQYF
TRBV19	-	-	TRBJ1-6	TGTGCCAGTAGTATCCGGGGGTGGAATTCACCCCTCCACTTT	CASSIRGWNSPLHF
TRBV3-1/TRBV3-2	-	-	TRBJ1-1	TGTGCCAGCAGCCAAGGGGGGCCCGAGCGGGAAGCTTTCTTT	CASSQGGPEREAFF
TRBV19	-	TRBD1	TRBJ1-2	TGTGCCAGTCGTTGGACCGGGGACAGGGCTTGGGGTGGCTATGGCTACACCTTC	CASRWTGDRAWGGYGYTF
TRBV7-9	-	TRBD1	TRBJ1-1	TGTGCCAGCAGCCCCACCAGGGGGTACACTGAAGCTTTCTTT	CASSPTRGYTEAFF
TRBV7-9	-	TRBD1	TRBJ1-1	TGTGCCAGCCATCAGGGGGCTGTTGAAGCTTTCTTT	CASHQGAVEAFF
TRBV5-1	-	-	TRBJ1-2	TGCGCCAGCAGCTTGGGAGTGGCGGGAGCTAACTATGGCTACACCTTC	CASSLGVAGANYGYTF
TRBV19	-	-	TRBJ1-6	TGTGCCAGTAGTATCTGGGCCAACTCACCCCTCCACTTT	CASSIWANSPLHF
TRBV19	few	TRBD1	TRBJ1-1	TGTGCCAGTAGTATAGTCCGTCCCGGGACAGGGGCGAGGACTGAAGCTTTCTTT	CASSIVRPGTGARTEAFF
TRBV9	few	-	TRBJ1-1	TGTGCCAGCAGCGTAGGGACGGCGGGAAGCACTGAAGCTTTCTTT	CASSVGTAGSTEAFF
TRBV4-1	-	-	TRBJ1-2	TGCGCCAGCAGCCAAGACGGGGGCTACACCTTC	CASSQDGGYTF
TRBV12-3/TRBV12-4	-	TRBD2	TRBJ2-3	TGTGCCAGCAGTTTGGGAGGGTTAGATACGCAGTATTTT	CASSLGGLDTQYF
TRBV2	-	TRBD2	TRBJ2-1	TGTGCCAGCAGTGAATTGGGACTAGCTGAAGATGAGCAGTTCTTC	CASSELGLAEDEQFF
TRBV10-3	-	TRBD1	TRBJ1-2	TGTGCCATCAGTGGATCCGACAGGGGAGGGTATGGCTACACCTTC	CAISGSDRGGYGYTF
TRBV7-6	-	-	TRBJ1-1	TGTGCCAGCAGCTTAGCAGGGGATGAGAACACTGAAGCTTTCTTT	CASSLAGDENTEAFF
TRBV7-9	-	-	TRBJ2-5	TGTGCCAGCAGCTTAACTGGTTCAGAGACCCAGTACTTC	CASSLTGSETQYF
TRBV10-3	-	-	TRBJ2-3	TGTGCCATCAGTGCTGGGGCAAGCCCTAGCACAGATACGCAGTATTTT	CAISAGASPSTDTQYF
TRBV14	-	-	TRBJ1-6	TGTGCCAGCAGCTACGGAAGGAGCTCCTATAATTCACCCCTCCACTTT	CASSYGRSSYNSPLHF